A selection of T cell receptor beta chains follows, all from one sample in a study of T cell responses to AZD1222 COVID-19 vaccine. Assay used: immunoSEQ multiplex PCR; TCRdb lists only in-frame clones, some missing. The repertoire includes nearly 90,000 clones, around 90% of them detected once, and roughly 5.8% sits in the top ten. The sequences come from peripheral blood, collected on day 0 of AZD1222 vaccination. These receptors were obtained from an adult in good health. Each CDR3 is given without its conserved first and last residue. D genes are given only for firm matches.

d_gene: NA; j_gene: TRBJ1-2; v_gene: TRBV6-1; len: 12; CDR3aa: ASSESRSNYGYT
d_gene: NA; j_gene: TRBJ2-3; v_gene: TRBV7-3; len: 12; CDR3aa: ASSDRRDTDTQY
d_gene: TRBD1; j_gene: TRBJ1-6; v_gene: TRBV18; len: 12; CDR3aa: ASSTGTDNSPLH
d_gene: TRBD2; j_gene: TRBJ2-2; v_gene: TRBV7-9; len: 13; CDR3aa: ASSLRRERAGELF
d_gene: TRBD1; j_gene: TRBJ2-7; v_gene: TRBV18; len: 13; CDR3aa: ASSITGTGLHEQY
d_gene: TRBD1; j_gene: TRBJ1-2; v_gene: TRBV12-3/TRBV12-4; len: 11; CDR3aa: ASRRQGNYGYT
d_gene: NA; j_gene: TRBJ2-7; v_gene: TRBV28; len: 12; CDR3aa: ASSLRETSYEQY
d_gene: NA; j_gene: TRBJ2-3; v_gene: TRBV5-1; len: 14; CDR3aa: ASSLVPSGGTDTQY
d_gene: NA; j_gene: TRBJ2-7; v_gene: TRBV7-2; len: 10; CDR3aa: ASSSRYSEQY
d_gene: NA; j_gene: TRBJ1-1; v_gene: TRBV27; len: 10; CDR3aa: ASGNLYTEAF
d_gene: NA; j_gene: TRBJ1-5; v_gene: TRBV6-4; len: 11; CDR3aa: ASSQEGNQPQH
d_gene: TRBD2; j_gene: TRBJ2-3; v_gene: TRBV5-1; len: 12; CDR3aa: ASSLKLAGDTQY
d_gene: TRBD2; j_gene: TRBJ2-3; v_gene: TRBV15; len: 16; CDR3aa: ATSRGGGLAGVLDTQY
d_gene: NA; j_gene: TRBJ1-1; v_gene: TRBV15; len: 12; CDR3aa: ATSRESGITEAF
d_gene: NA; j_gene: TRBJ1-1; v_gene: TRBV18; len: 13; CDR3aa: ASSPTRGGNTEAF
d_gene: TRBD1; j_gene: TRBJ1-1; v_gene: TRBV5-4; len: 16; CDR3aa: ASSPPDRVPGVNTEAF
d_gene: NA; j_gene: TRBJ2-3; v_gene: TRBV6-2/TRBV6-3; len: 13; CDR3aa: ASSEPGQYTDTQY
d_gene: NA; j_gene: TRBJ1-1; v_gene: TRBV18; len: 10; CDR3aa: ASSPSVGQAF
d_gene: NA; j_gene: TRBJ2-1; v_gene: TRBV7-3; len: 11; CDR3aa: ASSLSSNNEQF
d_gene: TRBD1; j_gene: TRBJ2-6; v_gene: TRBV29-1; len: 13; CDR3aa: SVSPGTAGANVLT
d_gene: NA; j_gene: TRBJ1-6; v_gene: TRBV30; len: 11; CDR3aa: AWSVQGNSPLH
d_gene: NA; j_gene: TRBJ1-2; v_gene: TRBV7-9; len: 11; CDR3aa: ASSLGDVYGYT
d_gene: NA; j_gene: TRBJ2-5; v_gene: TRBV6-5; len: 11; CDR3aa: ASSYRSVETQY
d_gene: NA; j_gene: TRBJ1-6; v_gene: TRBV18; len: 13; CDR3aa: ASSLRDPGTSPLH
d_gene: NA; j_gene: TRBJ2-1; v_gene: TRBV7-3; len: 13; CDR3aa: ASSFGPRGLNEQF
d_gene: TRBD1; j_gene: TRBJ2-7; v_gene: TRBV5-5; len: 15; CDR3aa: ASSRNLQGAKIYEQY
d_gene: TRBD1; j_gene: TRBJ2-3; v_gene: TRBV6-6; len: 15; CDR3aa: ASSLTKPDRHTDTQY
d_gene: NA; j_gene: TRBJ2-3; v_gene: TRBV27; len: 15; CDR3aa: ASTSFIRRPSTDTQY
d_gene: TRBD2; j_gene: TRBJ2-7; v_gene: TRBV28; len: 14; CDR3aa: ASSLFLAGAAYEQY
d_gene: NA; j_gene: TRBJ1-4; v_gene: TRBV5-4; len: 15; CDR3aa: ASSLPTGRATNEKLF
d_gene: TRBD2; j_gene: TRBJ2-3; v_gene: TRBV3-1/TRBV3-2; len: 17; CDR3aa: ASSQVGLAGYWASATQY
d_gene: TRBD2; j_gene: TRBJ2-3; v_gene: TRBV5-6; len: 15; CDR3aa: ASSAYPGLAGTDTQY
d_gene: NA; j_gene: TRBJ2-7; v_gene: TRBV19; len: 10; CDR3aa: ASSHSGLEQY
d_gene: TRBD2; j_gene: TRBJ2-5; v_gene: TRBV24-1; len: 14; CDR3aa: ATSATGREDQETQY
d_gene: TRBD1; j_gene: TRBJ1-5; v_gene: TRBV5-1; len: 21; CDR3aa: ASSLAGFMRRQGEGNSNQPQH